The sequence of this T cell receptor beta chain was determined in a study of T cell changes during pregnancy in multiple sclerosis. This table comes from immunoSEQ multiplex PCR, and its TCRdb copy is limited to in-frame clones, with some not included. The sample contains around 57,000 clones, around 91% of which appear only once. Germline CDR1 reads SEHNR; CDR2 reads FQNEAQ (reference sequence). CDR3 length equals 13 residues. With 6 bases removed from V and 3 bases from J, the gap between germline ends came to 11 bases. The chain recombines TRBV7-9 with TRBJ2-5; TRBD2 might be the D (6 bases). This TCR came from a female donor in good health, enrolled as a control in a pregnancy study. The sample here was peripheral blood, taken in the third trimester of pregnancy. The CDR3 loop reads CASSQGGKETQYF. The CDR3 region has the DNA TGTGCCAGCAGTCAAGGAGGGAAAGAGACCCAGTACTTC.